The next 2 T cell receptor beta chains were all read from a single sample in a study of OX40 agonist ivuxolimab in advanced cancers. TCRdb's copy holds only in-frame clones and misses some; the assay was immunoSEQ multiplex PCR. The table lists 90,000 or so clones, about 88% of them singletons. The sample here was CD4+ or CD8+ T cells sorted from blood, taken in a trial of the OX40 agonist ivuxolimab. The receptors stem from an adult with an advanced solid tumor such as melanoma, head and neck, liver or kidney cancer.

In DNA, the CDR3 is TGTGCCAGCAGCACGCGACAGGGTATAGCTGGAAACACCATATATTTT. Protein product: CASSTRQGIAGNTIYF. The chain joins TRBV9 to TRBJ1-3; TRBD1 matches at 7 bases. This CDR3 comprises 16 residues. J was trimmed by 2 bases and V by 4 bases; bases with no gene match: 9. Per germline, CDR1 SGDLS and CDR2 YYNGEE.

The V and J genes are TRBV9 and TRBJ1-3, with D unclear. V lost 5 bases, J lost 2 bases, and 8 bases lay in between. The germline V gene has CDR1 SGDLS and CDR2 YYNGEE. This CDR3 is built from 13 residues. CDR3 region: CASSRKAGNTIYF. The CDR3 DNA follows: TGTGCCAGCAGTCGGAAAGCTGGAAACACCATATATTTT.